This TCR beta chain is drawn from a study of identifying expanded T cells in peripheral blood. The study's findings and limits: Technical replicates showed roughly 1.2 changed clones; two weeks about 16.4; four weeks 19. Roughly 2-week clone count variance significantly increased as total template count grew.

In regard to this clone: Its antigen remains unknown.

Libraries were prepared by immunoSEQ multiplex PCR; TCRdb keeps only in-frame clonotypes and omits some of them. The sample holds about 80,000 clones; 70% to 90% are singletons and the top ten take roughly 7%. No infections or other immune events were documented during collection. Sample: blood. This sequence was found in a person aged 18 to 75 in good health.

The chain's CDR3 is CASRYRATDTQYF. DNA of the CDR3: TGTGCCAGTAGGTACAGGGCGACAGATACGCAGTATTTT. The V gene is TRBV19, the J gene TRBJ2-3; tentative D call: TRBD1 (6 bases). In germline, CDR1 is LNHDA, CDR2 SQIVND (reference sequence). The CDR3 sequence is 13 residues long. Trimming shortened V by 6 bases and J by 3 bases, and 10 bases separated the two germline ends.